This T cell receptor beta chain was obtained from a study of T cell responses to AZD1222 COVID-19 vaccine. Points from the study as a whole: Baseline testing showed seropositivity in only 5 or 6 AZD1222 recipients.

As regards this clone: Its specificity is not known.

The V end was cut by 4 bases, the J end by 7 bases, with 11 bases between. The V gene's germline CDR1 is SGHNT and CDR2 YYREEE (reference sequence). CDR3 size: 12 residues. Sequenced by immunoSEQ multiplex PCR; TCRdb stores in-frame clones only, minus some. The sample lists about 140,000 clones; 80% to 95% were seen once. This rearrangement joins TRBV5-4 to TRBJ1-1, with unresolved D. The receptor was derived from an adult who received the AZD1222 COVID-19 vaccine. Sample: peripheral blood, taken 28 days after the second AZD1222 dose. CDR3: CASSPPGGEAFF. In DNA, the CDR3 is TGTGCCAGCAGCCCCCCGGGCGGTGAAGCTTTCTTT.